The sample holds many counts of the clone carrying this T cell receptor beta chain. As yet, its antigen is unknown. Cells sorted as Tregs were CD4+, CD25+ and CD127-/low. Study results and caveats: Whole repertoires were not studied in the larger cohort, only one V-J beta rearrangement. The TCR gene usage of tumor memory CD4+ T cells clustered together with blood and lymph node memory CD4+ cells and with lymph node naive CD4+ cells. Tumor Treg TCRs overlapped most with tumor naive CD4+ cells.

Semi-nested PCR with Nested Universal Primer A followed constant-region reverse priming of full-length variable regions. TCRdb reprocessed the 5' RACE reads with MiXCR, giving one entry per CDR3 protein. The repertoire has 52,000 or so distinct CDR3 sequences, around 21% of them found once; the top ten carry 3% to 4%. The CDR3 has 15 amino acids. J was trimmed by 7 bases and V by 3 bases; bases with no gene match: 12. The germline V gene has CDR1 DFQATT and CDR2 SNEGSKA (reference sequence). The receptor's source is a female donor with breast cancer. Specimen: tumor-infiltrating Tregs sorted from the breast tumor. The V and J genes are TRBV20-1 and TRBJ1-1; 9 nucleotides line up with TRBD1. Here the CDR3 DNA reads TGCAGTGCTAGGGCCCCTGACAGGGGGAATGTTGAAGCTTTCTTT. Translation: CSARAPDRGNVEAFF.